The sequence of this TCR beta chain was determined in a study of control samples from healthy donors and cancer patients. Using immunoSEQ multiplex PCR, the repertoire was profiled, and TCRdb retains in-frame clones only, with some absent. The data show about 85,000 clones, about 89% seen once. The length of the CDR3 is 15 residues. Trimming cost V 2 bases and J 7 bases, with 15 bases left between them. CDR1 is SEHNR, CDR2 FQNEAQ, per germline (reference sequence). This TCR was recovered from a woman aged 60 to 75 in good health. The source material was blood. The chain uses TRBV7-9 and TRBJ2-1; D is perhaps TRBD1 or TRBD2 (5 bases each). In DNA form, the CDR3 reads TGTGCCAGCAGCTTATGGGCGGCCTGGGGGAATGAGCAGTTCTTC. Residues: CASSLWAAWGNEQFF.